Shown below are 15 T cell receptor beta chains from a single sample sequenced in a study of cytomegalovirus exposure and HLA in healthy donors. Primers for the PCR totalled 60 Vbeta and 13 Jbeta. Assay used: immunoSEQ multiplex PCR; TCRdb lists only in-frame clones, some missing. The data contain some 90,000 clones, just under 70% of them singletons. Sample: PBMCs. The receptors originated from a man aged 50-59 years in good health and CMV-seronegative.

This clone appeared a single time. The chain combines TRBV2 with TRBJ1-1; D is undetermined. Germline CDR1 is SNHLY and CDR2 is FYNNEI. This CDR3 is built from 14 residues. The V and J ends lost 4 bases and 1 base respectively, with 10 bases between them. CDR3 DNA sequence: TGTGCCAGCAGTGTGTGGGAGGGGAACACTGAAGCTTTCTTT. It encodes CASSVWEGNTEAFF.

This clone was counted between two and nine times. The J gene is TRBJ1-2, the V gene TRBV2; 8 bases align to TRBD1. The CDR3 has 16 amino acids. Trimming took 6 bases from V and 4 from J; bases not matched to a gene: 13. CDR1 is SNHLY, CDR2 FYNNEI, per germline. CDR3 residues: CASRSWTGLSRYGYTF. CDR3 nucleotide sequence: TGTGCCAGCAGATCTTGGACAGGGCTATCCCGCTATGGCTACACCTTC.

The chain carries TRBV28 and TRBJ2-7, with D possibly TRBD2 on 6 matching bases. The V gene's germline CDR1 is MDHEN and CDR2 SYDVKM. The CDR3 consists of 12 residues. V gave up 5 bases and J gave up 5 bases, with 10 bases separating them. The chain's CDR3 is CASSGGAHEQYF. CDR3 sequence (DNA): TGTGCCAGCAGTGGCGGGGCCCACGAGCAGTACTTC.

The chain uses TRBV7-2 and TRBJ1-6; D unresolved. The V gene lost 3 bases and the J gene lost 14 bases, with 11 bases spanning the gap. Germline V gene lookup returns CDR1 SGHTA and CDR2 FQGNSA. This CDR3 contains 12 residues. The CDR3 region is CASSFSGGTLHF. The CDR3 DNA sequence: TGTGCCAGCAGCTTTAGTGGAGGAACCCTCCACTTT.

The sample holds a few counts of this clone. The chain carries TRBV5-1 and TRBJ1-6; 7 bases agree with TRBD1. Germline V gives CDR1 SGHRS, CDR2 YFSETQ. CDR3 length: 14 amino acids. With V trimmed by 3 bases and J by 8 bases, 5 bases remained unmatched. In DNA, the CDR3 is TGCGCCAGCAGCTCGGGGACAGCGGATTCACCCCTCCACTTT. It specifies CASSSGTADSPLHF.

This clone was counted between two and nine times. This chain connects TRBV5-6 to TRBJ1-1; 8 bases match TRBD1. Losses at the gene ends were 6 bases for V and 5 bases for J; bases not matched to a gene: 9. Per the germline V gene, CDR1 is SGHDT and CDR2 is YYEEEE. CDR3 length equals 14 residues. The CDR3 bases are TGTGCCAGCATCCCGGACAGGGCTCGAACTGAAGCTTTCTTT. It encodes CASIPDRARTEAFF.

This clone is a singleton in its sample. The CDR3 region is CAWSVQAGVETQYF. The CDR3, as DNA: TGTGCCTGGAGTGTACAAGCGGGGGTTGAGACCCAGTACTTC. The rearrangement joins TRBV30 to TRBJ2-5, with 8 bases identical to TRBD2. V was pared by 0 bases and J by 5 bases, with 5 bases of the junction left unmatched. CDR3 length: 14 amino acids. In germline, CDR1 is GTSNPN, CDR2 SVGIG (reference sequence).

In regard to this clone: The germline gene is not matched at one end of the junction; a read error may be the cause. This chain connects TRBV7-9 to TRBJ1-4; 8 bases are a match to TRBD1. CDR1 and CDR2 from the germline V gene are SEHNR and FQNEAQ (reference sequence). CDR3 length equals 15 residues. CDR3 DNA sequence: TGTGTCAGCAGCCCCACGACAGGGGCCGATGAAAAACTGTTTTTT. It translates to CVSSPTTGADEKLFF.

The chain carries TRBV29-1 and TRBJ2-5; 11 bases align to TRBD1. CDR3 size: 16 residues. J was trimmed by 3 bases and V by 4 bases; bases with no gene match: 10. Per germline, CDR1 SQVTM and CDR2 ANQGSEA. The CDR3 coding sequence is TGCAGCGTTGCAAGAGGACAGGGGGCGGCTGAAGAGACCCAGTACTTC. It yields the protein CSVARGQGAAEETQYF.

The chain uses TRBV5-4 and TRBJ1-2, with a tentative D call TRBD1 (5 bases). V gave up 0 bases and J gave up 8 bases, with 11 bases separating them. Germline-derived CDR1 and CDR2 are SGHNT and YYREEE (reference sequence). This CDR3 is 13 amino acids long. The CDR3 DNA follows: TGTGCCAGCAGCTTGGGGCAGGGTCGCGGCTACACCTTC. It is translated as CASSLGQGRGYTF.

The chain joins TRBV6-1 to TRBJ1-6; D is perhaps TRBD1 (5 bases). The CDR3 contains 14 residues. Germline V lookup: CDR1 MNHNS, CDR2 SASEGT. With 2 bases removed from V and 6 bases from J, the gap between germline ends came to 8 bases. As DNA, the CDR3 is TGTGCCAGCAGTGAACAGGGATTTAATTCACCCCTCCACTTT. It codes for CASSEQGFNSPLHF.

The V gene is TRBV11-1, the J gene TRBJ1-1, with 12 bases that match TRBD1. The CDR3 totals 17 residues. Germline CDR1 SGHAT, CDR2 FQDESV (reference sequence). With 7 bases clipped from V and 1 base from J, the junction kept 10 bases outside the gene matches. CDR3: CASNLGGTGGANTEAFF. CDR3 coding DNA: TGTGCCAGCAACCTTGGGGGGACAGGGGGCGCGAACACTGAAGCTTTCTTT.

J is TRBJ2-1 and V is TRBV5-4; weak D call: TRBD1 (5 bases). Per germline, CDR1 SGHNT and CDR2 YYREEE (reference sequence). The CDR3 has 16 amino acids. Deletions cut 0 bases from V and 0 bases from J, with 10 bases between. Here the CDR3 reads CASSLGGASSYNEQFF. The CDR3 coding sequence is TGTGCCAGCAGCTTGGGGGGCGCTAGCTCCTACAATGAGCAGTTCTTC.

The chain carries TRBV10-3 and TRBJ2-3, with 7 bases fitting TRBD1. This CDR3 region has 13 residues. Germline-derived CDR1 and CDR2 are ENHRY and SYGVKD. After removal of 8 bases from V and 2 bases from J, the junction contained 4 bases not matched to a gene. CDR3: CAIGTAPTDTQYF. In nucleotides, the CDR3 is TGTGCCATCGGGACAGCCCCCACAGATACGCAGTATTTT.

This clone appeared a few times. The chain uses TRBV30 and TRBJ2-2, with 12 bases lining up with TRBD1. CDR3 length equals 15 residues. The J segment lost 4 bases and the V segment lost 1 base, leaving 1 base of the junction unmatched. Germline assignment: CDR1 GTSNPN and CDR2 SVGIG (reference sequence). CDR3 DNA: TGTGCCTGGAGTGGGGGACAGGGGGCCACCGGGGAGCTGTTTTTT. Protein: CAWSGGQGATGELFF.